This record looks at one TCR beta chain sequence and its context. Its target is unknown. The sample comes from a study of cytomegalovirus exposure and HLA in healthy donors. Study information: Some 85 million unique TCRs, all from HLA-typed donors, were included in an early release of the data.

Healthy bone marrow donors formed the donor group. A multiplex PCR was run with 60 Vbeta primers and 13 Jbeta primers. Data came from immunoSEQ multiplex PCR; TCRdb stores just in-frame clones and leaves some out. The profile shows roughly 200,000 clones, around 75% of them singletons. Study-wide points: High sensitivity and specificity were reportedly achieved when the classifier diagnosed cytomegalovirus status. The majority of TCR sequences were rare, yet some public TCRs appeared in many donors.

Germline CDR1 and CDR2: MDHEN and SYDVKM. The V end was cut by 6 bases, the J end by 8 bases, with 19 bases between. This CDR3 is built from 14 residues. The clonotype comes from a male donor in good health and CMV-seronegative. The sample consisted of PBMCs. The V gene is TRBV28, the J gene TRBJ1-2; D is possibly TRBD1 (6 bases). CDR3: CASRPQQGINGYTF. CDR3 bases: TGTGCCAGCAGACCTCAGCAGGGGATAAACGGCTACACCTTC.